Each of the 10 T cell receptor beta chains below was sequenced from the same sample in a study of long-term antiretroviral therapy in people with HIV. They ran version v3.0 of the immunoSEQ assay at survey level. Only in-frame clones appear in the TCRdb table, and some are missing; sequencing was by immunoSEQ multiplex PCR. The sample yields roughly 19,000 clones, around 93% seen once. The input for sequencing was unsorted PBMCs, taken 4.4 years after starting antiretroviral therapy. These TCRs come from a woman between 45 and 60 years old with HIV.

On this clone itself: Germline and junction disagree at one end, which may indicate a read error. The CDR3 DNA sequence: TGTGCTAGCAGCTTAGACGGACAGGGAGGATACAATGAGCAGTTCTTC. Amino acids: CASSLDGQGGYNEQFF. J is TRBJ2-1 and V is TRBV7-7; TRBD1 aligns across 8 bases. This CDR3 comprises 16 residues. Germline CDR1 is SSHAT and CDR2 is FNYEAQ (reference sequence). Drawing the rest from reference TRBV7-7 and TRBJ2-1, the complete variable domain is GAGVSQSPRYKVTKRGQDVTLRCDPISSHATLYWYQQALGQGPEFLTYFNYEAQPDKSGLPSDRFSAERPEGSISTLTIQRTEQRDSAMYRCASSLDGQGGYNEQFFGPGTRLTVL.

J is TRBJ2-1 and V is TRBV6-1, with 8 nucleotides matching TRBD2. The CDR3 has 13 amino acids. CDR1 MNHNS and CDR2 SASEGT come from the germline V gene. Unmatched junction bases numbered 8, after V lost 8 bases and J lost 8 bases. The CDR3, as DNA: TGTGCCAGCTGTCGGGGGGGCCTATATGAGCAGTTCTTC. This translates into CASCRGGLYEQFF.

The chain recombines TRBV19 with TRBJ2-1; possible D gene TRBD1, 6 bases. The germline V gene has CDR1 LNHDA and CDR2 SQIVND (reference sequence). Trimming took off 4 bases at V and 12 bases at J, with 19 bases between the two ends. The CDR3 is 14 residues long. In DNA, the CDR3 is TGTGCCAGTAGTAACCTGGACTTACCCAGGGGGCAGTTCTTC. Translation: CASSNLDLPRGQFF.

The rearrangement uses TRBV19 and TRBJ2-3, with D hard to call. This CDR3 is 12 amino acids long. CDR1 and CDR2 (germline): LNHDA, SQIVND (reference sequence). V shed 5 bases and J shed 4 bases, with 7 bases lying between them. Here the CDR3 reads CASSSRPDTQYF. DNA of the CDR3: TGTGCCAGTAGTTCCAGGCCAGATACGCAGTATTTT.

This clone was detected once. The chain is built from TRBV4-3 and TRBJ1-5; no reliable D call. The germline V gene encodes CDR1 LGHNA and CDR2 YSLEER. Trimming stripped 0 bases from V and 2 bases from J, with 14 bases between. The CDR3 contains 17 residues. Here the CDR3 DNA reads TGCGCCAGCAGCCAAGATGGCACGGAATGGGGCAATCAGCCCCAGCATTTT. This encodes CASSQDGTEWGNQPQHF.

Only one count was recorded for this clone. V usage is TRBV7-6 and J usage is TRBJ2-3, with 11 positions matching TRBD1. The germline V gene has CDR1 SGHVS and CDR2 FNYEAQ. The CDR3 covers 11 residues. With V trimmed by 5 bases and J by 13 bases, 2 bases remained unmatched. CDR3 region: CASSVGQGEYF. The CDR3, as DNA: TGTGCCAGCAGCGTGGGACAGGGGGAGTATTTT.

CDR3 in amino acids: CASSERGWGTDTQYF. The CDR3 nucleotides read TGTGCCAGCAGTGAGAGGGGGTGGGGCACAGATACGCAGTATTTT. This sequence joins TRBV2 and TRBJ2-3, with D maybe TRBD1 (6 bases). Trimming removed 3 bases at V and 1 base at J, with 11 bases between. Germline loops: CDR1 SNHLY, CDR2 FYNNEI. The CDR3 consists of 15 residues.

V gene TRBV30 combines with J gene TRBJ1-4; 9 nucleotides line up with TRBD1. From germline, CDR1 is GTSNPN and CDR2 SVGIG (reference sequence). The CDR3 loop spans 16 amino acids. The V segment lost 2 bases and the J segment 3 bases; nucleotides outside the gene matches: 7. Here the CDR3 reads CAWSIQTGGSNEKLFF. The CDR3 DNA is TGTGCCTGGAGTATCCAGACAGGGGGGTCTAATGAAAAACTGTTTTTT.

CDR3 DNA sequence: TGTGCCAGCAGCCGCACAGGGGCGGCAGATACGCAGTATTTT. Amino acid sequence: CASSRTGAADTQYF. The chain combines TRBV7-3 with TRBJ2-3, with 7 positions matching TRBD1. The V segment lost 5 bases and the J segment 4 bases; nucleotides outside the gene matches: 6. Germline assignment: CDR1 SGHTA and CDR2 FQGTGA. The CDR3 has 14 residues.

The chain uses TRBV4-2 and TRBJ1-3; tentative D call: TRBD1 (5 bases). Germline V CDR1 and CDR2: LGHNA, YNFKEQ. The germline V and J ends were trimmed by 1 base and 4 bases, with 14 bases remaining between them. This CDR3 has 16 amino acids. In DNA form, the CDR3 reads TGTGCCAGCAGCCAAGTCGCCGGGGGAGACGGAAACACCATATATTTT. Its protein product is CASSQVAGGDGNTIYF.